The rows below give T cell receptor beta chains drawn from one sample of a study of cytomegalovirus exposure and HLA in healthy donors. Using immunoSEQ multiplex PCR, the repertoire was profiled, and TCRdb retains in-frame clones only, with some absent. The top ten hold around 0.86% of the sample, which has more than 85,000 clones, roughly 15% seen once. The source material was PBMCs. The receptors were gathered from a female donor in good health and CMV-seronegative. Each CDR3 is given with its conserved first and last residue. The order of the fields is V gene, J gene, D gene, clone size, CDR3 protein, CDR3 DNA. D genes are given only for firm matches. Clone size is shown for a subset of rows, as once, few, many or a class of expanded clone.

>TRBV6-5|TRBJ1-5|TRBD1|.
CASSSDRGHQPQHF
TGTGCCAGCAGTTCGGACAGGGGGCATCAGCCCCAGCATTTT
>TRBV10-3|TRBJ2-2|TRBD2|.
CAIHGGGATGELFF
TGTGCCATTCACGGGGGGGGCGCCACCGGGGAGCTGTTTTTT
>TRBV5-1|TRBJ2-3|TRBD2|.
CASSPGLAVTDTQYF
TGCGCCAGCAGCCCGGGACTAGCGGTAACAGATACGCAGTATTTT
>TRBV7-7|TRBJ2-2|.|.
CASSLARSTGELFF
TGTGCTAGCAGCTTAGCGCGGAGTACCGGGGAGCTGTTTTTT
>TRBV10-1|TRBJ1-4|TRBD1|.
CASIPGQGGEKLFF
TGCGCCAGCATCCCTGGACAGGGGGGGGAAAAACTGTTTTTT
>TRBV25-1|TRBJ1-3|.|few
CASSPGGNSGNTIYF
TGTGCCAGCAGTCCGGGGGGAAACTCTGGAAACACCATATATTTT
>TRBV5-1|TRBJ2-1|.|.
CASSLGQTSYNEQFF
TGCGCCAGCAGCTTGGGACAGACTTCCTACAATGAGCAGTTCTTC
>TRBV19|TRBJ1-5|TRBD1|.
CASADRYHQPQHF
TGTGCCAGTGCGGACAGGTATCATCAGCCCCAGCATTTT
>TRBV28|TRBJ2-2|.|.
CASRTETNTGELFF
TGTGCCAGCCGGACAGAAACGAACACCGGGGAGCTGTTTTTT
>TRBV30|TRBJ2-1|.|.
CAWTPVRYSVHEQFF
TGTGCCTGGACCCCCGTAAGGTATAGCGTCCATGAGCAGTTCTTC
>TRBV6-6|TRBJ1-4|.|.
CASSYSGVEKLFF
TGTGCCAGCAGTTACTCCGGAGTTGAAAAACTGTTTTTT
>TRBV7-9|TRBJ2-2|TRBD1|.
CASSLGQGNTGELFF
TGTGCCAGCAGCTTAGGACAGGGGAACACCGGGGAGCTGTTTTTT
>TRBV6-5|TRBJ1-1|.|few
CASNRGSMNTEAFF
TGTGCCAGCAATAGGGGGTCAATGAACACTGAAGCTTTCTTT
>TRBV30|TRBJ2-7|.|.
CAWTRQEPYEQYF
TGTGCCTGGACCCGACAGGAACCCTACGAGCAGTACTTC
>TRBV7-8|TRBJ2-7|TRBD1|.
CASSFAGGVYEQYF
TGTGCCAGCAGCTTCGCAGGGGGCGTGTACGAGCAGTACTTC
>TRBV19|TRBJ2-2|.|few
CASSIVGGTGELFF
TGTGCCAGTAGTATCGTCGGGGGCACCGGGGAGCTGTTTTTT
>TRBV5-1|TRBJ2-7|.|.
CASSQGTLTYEQYF
TGCGCCAGCAGCCAGGGGACCCTCACCTACGAGCAGTACTTC
>TRBV5-6|TRBJ2-7|.|few
CASTWGSEGHEQYF
TGTGCCAGCACCTGGGGTAGCGAGGGTCACGAGCAGTACTTC
>TRBV4-3|TRBJ1-1|.|few
CASSQGRVSTEAFF
TGCGCCAGCAGCCAAGGGCGGGTAAGCACTGAAGCTTTCTTT
>TRBV6-1|TRBJ2-1|.|few
CASSLARGSYNEQFF
TGTGCCAGCAGCTTGGCGCGGGGCTCCTACAATGAGCAGTTCTTC
>TRBV27|TRBJ1-2|.|.
CAGGITYGYTF
TGTGCCGGGGGGATTACCTATGGCTACACCTTC
>TRBV21-1|TRBJ2-7|.|.
CASQAGPTSYEQYF
TGTGCCAGCCAGGCGGGCCCCACCTCCTACGAGCAGTACTTC
>TRBV19|TRBJ2-7|.|few
CASSMVSRNEQYF
TGTGCCAGTAGTATGGTCTCTAGGAACGAGCAGTACTTC
>TRBV2|TRBJ1-2|TRBD1|few
CASSRTGFSYGYTF
TGTGCCAGCAGCCGGACAGGGTTCAGCTATGGCTACACCTTC
>TRBV4-3|TRBJ1-1|TRBD1|.
CASSQDYGTGLNTEAFF
TGCGCCAGCAGCCAAGATTACGGGACAGGGTTGAACACTGAAGCTTTCTTT
>TRBV30|TRBJ1-1|.|.
CASSGGAGTEAFF
TGTGCCTCATCGGGAGGGGCAGGGACTGAAGCTTTCTTT
>TRBV19|TRBJ1-5|.|.
CASSIGQYSNQPQHF
TGTGCCAGTAGTATTGGGCAGTATAGCAATCAGCCCCAGCATTTT
>TRBV5-6|TRBJ1-6|.|.
CASSYWTTHSPLHF
TGTGCCAGCAGCTATTGGACAACCCATTCACCCCTCCACTTT
>TRBV4-3|TRBJ1-1|.|.
CASSQVAGENTEAFF
TGCGCCAGCAGCCAAGTCGCGGGTGAGAACACTGAAGCTTTCTTT
>TRBV2|TRBJ1-1|.|.
CASSEALGVNTEAFF
TGTGCCAGCAGTGAAGCGCTGGGAGTAAACACTGAAGCTTTCTTT
>TRBV5-1|TRBJ2-7|TRBD1|.
CASSFGGQIDEQYF
TGCGCCAGCAGCTTTGGGGGACAGATAGACGAGCAGTACTTC
>TRBV6-5|TRBJ2-6|.|.
CASSYRTGSGANVLTF
TGTGCCAGCAGTTACCGAACAGGGTCTGGGGCCAACGTCCTGACTTTC
>TRBV29-1|TRBJ2-7|.|few
CSVTGSYEQYF
TGCAGCGTTACAGGGTCCTACGAGCAGTACTTC
>TRBV9|TRBJ1-5|TRBD1|few
CASSAGQGIGSNQPQHF
TGTGCCAGCAGCGCGGGACAGGGGATCGGGAGCAATCAGCCCCAGCATTTT
>TRBV7-9|TRBJ2-4|.|.
CASSLFSSSLAKNIQYF
TGTGCCAGCAGCTTATTTTCGTCGAGCCTAGCCAAAAACATTCAGTACTTC
>TRBV5-6|TRBJ2-5|TRBD2|.
CASSWGTSGGLQETQYF
TGTGCCAGCAGCTGGGGGACTAGCGGGGGGCTTCAAGAGACCCAGTACTTC
>TRBV2|TRBJ2-5|TRBD1|.
CASQTGTGIQTQYF
TGTGCCAGCCAAACCGGGACAGGGATTCAGACCCAGTACTTC
>TRBV7-9|TRBJ2-1|.|.
CASSYGLSEQFF
TGTGCCAGCAGCTACGGACTGAGTGAGCAGTTCTTC
>TRBV6-5|TRBJ1-5|TRBD1|.
CASSDRDQPQHF
TGTGCCAGCAGCGACAGGGATCAGCCCCAGCATTTT
>TRBV5-6|TRBJ1-2|.|few
CASSLGQANYGYTF
TGTGCCAGCAGCCTCGGACAAGCTAACTATGGCTACACCTTC
>TRBV2|TRBJ2-1|.|few
CASSAHAGNEQFF
TGTGCCAGCAGTGCTCATGCGGGCAATGAGCAGTTCTTC
>TRBV25-1|TRBJ1-2|.|.
CASSAGGRSYGYTF
TGTGCCAGCAGTGCGGGAGGGCGATCTTATGGCTACACCTTC
>TRBV20-1|TRBJ2-7|.|.
CSARVGGEQYF
TGCAGTGCCAGGGTGGGGGGCGAGCAGTACTTC
>TRBV4-2|TRBJ2-3|.|few
CASSHANTDTQYF
TGTGCCAGCAGCCACGCTAACACAGATACGCAGTATTTT
>TRBV10-2|TRBJ1-5|.|once
CASSRDILSNQPQHF
TGCGCCAGCAGTAGGGACATCCTTAGCAATCAGCCCCAGCATTTT